The T cell receptor (beta chain) under discussion was sequenced for a study of T cell repertoires in aging, cancer and after chemotherapy. TRB rearrangements spanning V, D and J were amplified using mixed TRB-A/B primers. TCRdb reanalysed the multiplex PCR reads using MiXCR and keeps one entry per CDR3 protein. The table includes roughly 1,500 distinct CDR3 sequences, 20% to 30% detected once. This clonotype has only a few counts. The template was genomic DNA from peripheral blood, not RNA. Sequenced sample: blood. The source is a human donor with a solid tumor.

CDR3 sequence reads: CASRPSLRAKNIQYF. CDR3 sequence (DNA): TGTGCCAGCAGACCGTCCCTAAGAGCCAAAAACATTCAGTACTTC. The chain has TRBV28 and TRBJ2-4; D uncertain. Deletions cut 6 bases from V and 0 bases from J, with 12 bases between. The CDR3 is 15 residues long. The germline V gene has CDR1 MDHEN and CDR2 SYDVKM.